The 5 T cell receptor beta chains below come from one sample, sequenced in a study of blood T cell repertoires in COVID-19. Profiling relied on immunoSEQ multiplex PCR, and the TCRdb table lists in-frame clones only, not all of them. The repertoire holds about 39,000 clones, with roughly 90% as singletons. Sequenced material: peripheral blood. The source of these receptors is a man aged 45-65 years with active COVID-19.

CDR3 nucleotides: TGTGCCAGCTCACTTACAGGGTACGGTGTTGCTGGCTACACCTTC. Protein product: CASSLTGYGVAGYTF. The rearrangement uses TRBV18 and TRBJ1-2, with D maybe TRBD1 (6 bases). Trimming pared 4 bases from V and 7 bases from J, leaving 19 bases between. Germline CDR1 KGHSH, CDR2 LQKENI. The CDR3 contains 15 residues.

V and J are TRBV6-5 and TRBJ2-3, with 9 bases lining up with TRBD2. The germline V gene encodes CDR1 MNHEY and CDR2 SVGAGI. With V trimmed by 0 bases and J by 3 bases, 4 bases remained unmatched. There are 16 residues in the CDR3. The CDR3 loop reads CASSYSPTSGTDTQYF. The DNA of the CDR3 is TGTGCCAGCAGTTACTCCCCCACTAGCGGGACAGATACGCAGTATTTT.

This chain joins TRBV12-3 or TRBV12-4 and TRBJ2-7; D not resolved. V lost 6 bases and J lost 5, with 11 bases in between. The CDR3 is 12 amino acids. CDR3 in DNA: TGTGCCAGCAGCCTTTGGGCGAACGAGCAGTACTTC. Its translation: CASSLWANEQYF.

This sequence joins TRBV6-6 and TRBJ1-3; D uncertain. CDR3 length equals 14 residues. The V end was cut by 6 bases, the J end by 0 bases, with 9 bases between. Germline CDR1 is MNHNY and CDR2 is SVGAGI (reference sequence). CDR3 coding DNA: TGTGCCAGCAGGCCTACAGACTCTGGAAACACCATATATTTT. As protein: CASRPTDSGNTIYF.

J is TRBJ1-2 and V is TRBV7-2, with D maybe TRBD1 (5 bases). CDR3 size: 14 residues. Looked up from germline, CDR1 is SGHTA and CDR2 is FQGNSA. V was shortened by 5 bases and J by 4 bases, with 14 bases between the two germline ends. The CDR3, as DNA: TGTGCCAGCAGCCCGACGGGGGATTCCTATGGCTACACCTTC. It translates to CASSPTGDSYGYTF.